Sequencing of this T cell receptor (beta chain) was carried out in a study of tumor and adjacent non-tumor tissue in lung cancer. The CDR3 runs 12 residues. V shed 4 bases and J shed 7 bases, with 7 bases lying between them. Germline CDR1 and CDR2: SGHVS and FQNEAQ. The library came from three nested PCR rounds adapted from ARM-PCR protocols. Via MiXCR, TCRdb re-called the multiplex PCR reads, giving one row per CDR3 protein. The sample includes about 200,000 distinct CDR3 sequences, less than 80% of them seen just once. The template was RNA from unsorted bulk tissue. The sample comprised lung tumor tissue. The TCR comes from a man in his 60s with non-small cell lung cancer. This chain links TRBV7-8 with TRBJ2-2; D may be TRBD1 (5 bases). The chain's CDR3 is CASSSDSGELFF. In DNA, the CDR3 is TGTGCCAGCAGCTCCGACAGCGGGGAGCTGTTTTTT.